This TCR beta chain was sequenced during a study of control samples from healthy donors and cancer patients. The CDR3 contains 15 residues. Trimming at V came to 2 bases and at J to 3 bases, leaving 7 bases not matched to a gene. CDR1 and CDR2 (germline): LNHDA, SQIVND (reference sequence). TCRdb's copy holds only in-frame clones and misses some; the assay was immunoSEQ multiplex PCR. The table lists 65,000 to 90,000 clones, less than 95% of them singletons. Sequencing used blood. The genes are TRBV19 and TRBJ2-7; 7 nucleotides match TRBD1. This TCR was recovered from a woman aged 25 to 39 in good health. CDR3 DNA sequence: TGTGCCAGTAGTATAATTACAGGGGACGGCTACGAGCAGTACTTC. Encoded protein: CASSIITGDGYEQYF.